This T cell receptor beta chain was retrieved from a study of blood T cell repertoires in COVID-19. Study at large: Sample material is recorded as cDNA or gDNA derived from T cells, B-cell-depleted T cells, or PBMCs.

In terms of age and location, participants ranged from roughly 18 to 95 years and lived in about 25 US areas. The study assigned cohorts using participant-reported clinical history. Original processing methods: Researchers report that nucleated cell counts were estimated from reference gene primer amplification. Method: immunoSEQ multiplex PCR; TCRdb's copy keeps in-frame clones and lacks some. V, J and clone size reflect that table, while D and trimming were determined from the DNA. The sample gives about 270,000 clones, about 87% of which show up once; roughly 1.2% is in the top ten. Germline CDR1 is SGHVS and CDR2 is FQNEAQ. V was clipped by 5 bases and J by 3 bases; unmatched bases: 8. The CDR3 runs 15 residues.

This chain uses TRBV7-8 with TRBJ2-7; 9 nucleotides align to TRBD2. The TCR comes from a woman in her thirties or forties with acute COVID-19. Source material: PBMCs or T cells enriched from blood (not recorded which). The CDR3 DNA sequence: TGTGCCAGCAGCCCAGGGGCGGGAGGGGTCTACGAGCAGTACGTC. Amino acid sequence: CASSPGAGGVYEQYV.